This entry is about one T cell receptor (beta chain). The antigen remains unidentified. Losses at the gene ends were 3 bases for V and 1 base for J; bases not matched to a gene: 2. Per the germline V gene, CDR1 is SQVTM and CDR2 is ANQGSEA. The length of the CDR3 is 14 residues. This specimen comes from a study of blood T cells in healthy people across ages. The study, taken as a whole, reports: Estimates of diversity drawn from one million T cells were considered underestimates.

A second PCR of 7 to 11 cycles used a sample-barcoded 5' primer and a J-beta primer mix. The template-switch adaptor, which had 12 random nucleotides, put a tag on each cDNA molecule. TCRdb re-called the 5' RACE reads through MiXCR, storing one row per CDR3 protein. This table has about 800,000 distinct CDR3 sequences, roughly 25% appearing once. The same specimen was also included in a second study, on T cells of mothers and their children.

The sequenced sample was blood. The rearrangement joins TRBV29-1 to TRBJ2-3, with 9 bases aligning to TRBD2. This TCR came from a boy aged 5-17 years in good health. The CDR3 reads CSVDEREGTDTQYF. The CDR3 DNA is TGCAGCGTTGACGAGCGGGAGGGCACAGATACGCAGTATTTT.